This TCR beta chain stems from a study of shared clonotypes between healthy human individuals. About this clone itself: The antigen is undetermined.

Overall study results and limits: About 5% of naive CD4 clonotypes were shared across several donors.

Losses at the gene ends were 3 bases for V and 0 bases for J; bases not matched to a gene: 2. The CDR3 is 15 residues long. From germline, CDR1 is SGHAT and CDR2 FQNNGV. The test was conducted at deep level. Assay: immunoSEQ multiplex PCR; the TCRdb copy retains only in-frame clones and omits some. Among some 1 million clones listed, more than 60% were seen once. Healthy HIV-negative adults with no recent acute infections or vaccinations were recruited as donors. Material: memory CD4+ T cells sorted from blood. Subset: CD45RA-negative fraction. The chain recombines TRBV11-2 with TRBJ2-1; 7 bases are a match to TRBD1. The clonotype was recovered from a man aged 18 to 29 in good health. The DNA for the CDR3 is TGTGCCAGCAGCTTCAGGGGGAGCTCCTACAATGAGCAGTTCTTC. Its protein is CASSFRGSSYNEQFF.